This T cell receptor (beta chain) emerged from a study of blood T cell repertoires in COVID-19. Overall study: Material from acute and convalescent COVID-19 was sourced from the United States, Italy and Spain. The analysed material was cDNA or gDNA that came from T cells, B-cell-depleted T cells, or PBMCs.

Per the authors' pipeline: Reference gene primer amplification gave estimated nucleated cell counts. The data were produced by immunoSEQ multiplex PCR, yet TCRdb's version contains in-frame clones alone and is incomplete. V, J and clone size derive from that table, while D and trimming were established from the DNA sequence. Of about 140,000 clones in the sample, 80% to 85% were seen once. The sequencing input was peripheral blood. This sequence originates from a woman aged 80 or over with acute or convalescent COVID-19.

The chain's CDR3 is CASSLTTRRDTNYGYTF. In DNA form, the CDR3 reads TGTGCCAGCAGCTTAACGACTCGCAGGGATACTAACTATGGCTACACCTTC. The gene calls are TRBV7-8 and TRBJ1-2, with D perhaps matching TRBD1 (5 bases). Looked up from germline, CDR1 is SGHVS and CDR2 is FQNEAQ. The CDR3 is 17 residues long. The ends were cut back, 2 bases at V and 0 bases at J, with 16 bases in the middle. Based on the CDR3 plus reference TRBV7-8 and TRBJ1-2, the full variable domain is GAGVSQSPRYKVAKRGQDVALRCDPISGHVSLFWYQQALGQGPEFLTYFQNEAQLDKSGLPSDRFFAERPEGSVSTLKIQRTQQEDSAVYLCASSLTTRRDTNYGYTFGSGTRLTVV.